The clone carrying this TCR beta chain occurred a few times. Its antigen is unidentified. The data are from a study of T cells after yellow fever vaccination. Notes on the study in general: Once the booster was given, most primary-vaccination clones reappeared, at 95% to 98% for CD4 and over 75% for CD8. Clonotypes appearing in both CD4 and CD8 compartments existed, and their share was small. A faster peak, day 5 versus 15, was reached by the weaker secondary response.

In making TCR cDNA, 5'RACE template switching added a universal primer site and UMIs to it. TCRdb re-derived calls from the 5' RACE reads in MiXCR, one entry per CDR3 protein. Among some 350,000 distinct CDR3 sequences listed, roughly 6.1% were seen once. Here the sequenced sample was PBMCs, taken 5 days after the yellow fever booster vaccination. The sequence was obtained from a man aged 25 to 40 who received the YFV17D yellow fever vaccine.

The CDR3 protein is CASSPTGTNSPLHF. CDR3 DNA: TGTGCCAGCAGCCCCACCGGGACCAATTCACCCCTCCACTTT. The V and J genes are TRBV12-3 or TRBV12-4 and TRBJ1-6, with a tentative D call TRBD1 (5 bases). CDR3 size: 14 residues. Trimming removed 6 bases at V and 7 bases at J, with 13 bases between.